The 13 T cell receptor beta chains given below trace back to one sample, sequenced in a study of OX40 agonist ivuxolimab in advanced cancers. The table came from immunoSEQ multiplex PCR; TCRdb's copy has only in-frame clones and leaves some out. The sample holds around 48,000 clones, approximately 71% seen once. The starting material was CD4+ or CD8+ T cells sorted from blood, obtained in a trial of the OX40 agonist ivuxolimab. The receptors here all came from an adult with an advanced solid tumor such as melanoma, head and neck, liver or kidney cancer.

This clone came up a few times. V is TRBV6-1 and J is TRBJ2-3; the match to TRBD2 covers 9 bases. This CDR3 has 17 amino acids. Germline lookup yields CDR1 MNHNS and CDR2 SASEGT. V shed 1 base and J 2 bases; nucleotides not matched to a gene: 7. CDR3 bases: TGTGCCAGCAGTGAAGGTGGGGCTAGCGGGGTCACAGATACGCAGTATTTT. It translates to CASSEGGASGVTDTQYF.

This CDR3 reads CSVVQQLNTEAFF. CDR3 nucleotide sequence: TGCAGCGTAGTACAGCAATTGAACACTGAAGCTTTCTTT. J is TRBJ1-1 and V is TRBV29-1; no clear D. V lost 6 bases and J 0 bases, leaving 11 bases between the germline ends. Germline values: CDR1 SQVTM, CDR2 ANQGSEA. The CDR3 contains 13 residues.

This clone was seen only a few times. The rearrangement uses TRBV18 and TRBJ2-5; D unresolved. The CDR3 extends over 14 amino acids. Trimming removed 2 bases at V and 5 bases at J, with 12 bases between. Per the germline V gene, CDR1 is KGHSH and CDR2 is LQKENI. The chain's CDR3 is CASSPVIKWETQYF. DNA of the CDR3: TGTGCCAGCTCACCAGTGATTAAGTGGGAGACCCAGTACTTC.

V usage is TRBV28 and J usage is TRBJ2-5; the D is unclear. Germline V gene data show CDR1 as MDHEN and CDR2 as SYDVKM. The CDR3 covers 12 residues. With 3 bases removed from V and 2 bases from J, the gap between germline ends came to 4 bases. The CDR3 DNA sequence: TGTGCCAGCAGTTTCCTTCAAGAGACCCAGTACTTC. Its protein is CASSFLQETQYF.

This clone was seen more than once but under ten times. The chain carries TRBV5-1 and TRBJ2-3; no clear D gene. CDR3 length equals 14 residues. Germline V lookup: CDR1 SGHRS, CDR2 YFSETQ. Trimming cost V 4 bases and J 0 bases, with 9 bases left between them. CDR3 region: CASSLDSSTDTQYF. In nucleotides, the CDR3 is TGCGCCAGCAGCCTAGACTCTAGCACAGATACGCAGTATTTT.

This clone was recorded a few times. The chain recombines TRBV9 with TRBJ1-1, with D perhaps matching TRBD1 (5 bases). With 4 bases removed from V and 1 base from J, the gap between germline ends came to 14 bases. This CDR3 is built from 15 residues. The germline V gene encodes CDR1 SGDLS and CDR2 YYNGEE. CDR3 sequence reads: CASSLSRRGNTEAFF. The CDR3, as DNA: TGTGCCAGCAGCTTGTCTCGGAGGGGGAACACTGAAGCTTTCTTT.

V gene TRBV5-5 combines with J gene TRBJ1-4, with D maybe TRBD1 (6 bases). This CDR3 spans 16 amino acids. Trimming left V 4 bases short and J 8 bases short, with 21 bases between. CDR1 and CDR2 from the germline V gene are SGHKS and YYEKEE (reference sequence). The DNA for the CDR3 is TGTGCCAGCAGCGGACGGACAGTTCTCGCGGGGGAAAAACTGTTTTTT. Protein sequence: CASSGRTVLAGEKLFF.

The rearrangement uses TRBV29-1 and TRBJ1-5, with 7 bases matching TRBD1. Unmatched junction bases numbered 6, after V lost 6 bases and J lost 4 bases. Germline V gene lookup returns CDR1 SQVTM and CDR2 ANQGSEA. The CDR3 has 13 amino acids. DNA of the CDR3: TGCAGCGTGGAACAGGACAGGAATCAGCCCCAGCATTTT. It specifies CSVEQDRNQPQHF.

CDR3 sequence: CASSNTVNTEAFF. For the CDR3, the DNA is TGCGCCAGCAGCAACACAGTGAACACTGAAGCTTTCTTT. J is TRBJ1-1 and V is TRBV5-1, with unresolved D. The CDR3 runs to 13 residues. Trimming cost V 4 bases and J 0 bases, with 7 bases left between them. Germline V gives CDR1 SGHRS, CDR2 YFSETQ.

The chain couples TRBV7-8 to TRBJ2-1; TRBD2 aligns across 12 bases. This CDR3 contains 16 residues. Trimming removed 3 bases from V and 6 bases from J; junction bases left unmatched: 6. Germline V CDR1 and CDR2: SGHVS, FQNEAQ. CDR3 sequence (DNA): TGTGCCAGCAGCTTCTCGACTAGCGGGAGTGGCAATGAGCAGTTCTTC. It translates to CASSFSTSGSGNEQFF.

The rearrangement joins TRBV29-1 to TRBJ1-5, with TRBD1 matching 10 bases. With V trimmed by 4 bases and J by 6 bases, 0 bases remained unmatched. The CDR3 loop spans 12 amino acids. Germline CDR1 and CDR2: SQVTM and ANQGSEA. The CDR3 here is CSVGDRGQPQHF. DNA for the CDR3: TGCAGCGTTGGGGACAGGGGTCAGCCCCAGCATTTT.

Written as DNA, the CDR3 is TGTGCCAGCAGAGGGGTCCTCAATCAGCCCCAGCATTTT. Its translation is CASRGVLNQPQHF. J is TRBJ1-5 and V is TRBV6-1, with a possible D match to TRBD1 (5 bases). Per the germline V gene, CDR1 is MNHNS and CDR2 is SASEGT. Trimming pared 6 bases from V and 3 bases from J, leaving 9 bases between. This CDR3 comprises 13 residues.

This clone was detected only once. This sequence joins TRBV4-1 and TRBJ2-7; TRBD1 matches at 7 bases. The CDR3 spans 15 residues. V lost 5 bases, J lost 0 bases, and 7 bases stayed unmatched. Looked up from germline, CDR1 is MGHRA and CDR2 is YSYEKL. CDR3 sequence (DNA): TGCGCCAGCAGCTATGGGACAGACACCTCCTACGAGCAGTACTTC. Amino acid sequence: CASSYGTDTSYEQYF.